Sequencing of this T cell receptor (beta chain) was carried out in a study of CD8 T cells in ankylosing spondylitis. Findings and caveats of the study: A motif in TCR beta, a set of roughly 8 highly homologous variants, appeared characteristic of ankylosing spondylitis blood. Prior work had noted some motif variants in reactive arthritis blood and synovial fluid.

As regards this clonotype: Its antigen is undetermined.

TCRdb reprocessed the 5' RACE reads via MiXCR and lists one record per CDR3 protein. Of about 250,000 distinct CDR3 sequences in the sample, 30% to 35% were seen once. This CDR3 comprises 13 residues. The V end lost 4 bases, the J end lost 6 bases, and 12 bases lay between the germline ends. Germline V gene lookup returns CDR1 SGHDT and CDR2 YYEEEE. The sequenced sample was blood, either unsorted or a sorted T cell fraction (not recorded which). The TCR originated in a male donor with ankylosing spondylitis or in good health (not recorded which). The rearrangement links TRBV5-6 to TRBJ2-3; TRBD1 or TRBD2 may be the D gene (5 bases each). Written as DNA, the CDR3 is TGTGCCAGCAGCCTAGGGACGGGTGATACGCAGTATTTT. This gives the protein CASSLGTGDTQYF. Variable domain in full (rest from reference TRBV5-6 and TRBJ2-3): DAGVTQSPTHLIKTRGQQVTLRCSPKSGHDTVSWYQQALGQGPQFIFQYYEEEERQRGNFPDRFSGHQFPNYSSELNVNALLLGDSALYLCASSLGTGDTQYFGPGTRLTVL.